The rows below give T cell receptor beta chains drawn from one sample of a study of response to subunit inactivated influenza vaccine. TCRdb called the RT-PCR reads again in MiXCR, with one record for every CDR3 protein. The sample lists roughly 760,000 distinct CDR3 sequences, roughly 20% occurring once. This sample comprised PBMCs from blood, obtained about 5 days after vaccination. The receptors come from a man aged 45-65 years who received an inactivated influenza vaccine. Each CDR3 is given with its conserved first and last residue. A D gene is named only where the DNA matches it firmly. A row's size may be missing; if present it is once, few, many or a size class.

NA	TRBJ1-2	once	TRBV3-1	TGTGCCAGCAGCCAAGATGAACAGTATGGCTACACCTTC	CASSQDEQYGYTF
TRBD2	TRBJ2-5	NA	TRBV7-2	TGTGCCAGCAGGCGAGAACTAGCGGCGACGGAGACCCAGTACTTC	CASRRELAATETQYF
TRBD1	TRBJ1-1	NA	TRBV7-2	TGTGCCAGCAGCTTTGAGGGACAGGTGAACACTGAAGCTTTCTTT	CASSFEGQVNTEAFF
TRBD2	TRBJ2-7	NA	TRBV6-1	TGTGCCAGCAGTGAAGTCTCTAGCGGGTCCTACGAGCAGTACTTC	CASSEVSSGSYEQYF
TRBD1	TRBJ2-1	NA	TRBV5-1	TGCGCCAGCAGCTATGGACAGGGAAACAATGAGCAGTTCTTC	CASSYGQGNNEQFF
TRBD1	TRBJ2-4	NA	TRBV28	TGTGCCAGCAGTCCCCCCTCCCACAGGGGGGTAGCCAAAAACATTCAGTACTTC	CASSPPSHRGVAKNIQYF
NA	TRBJ2-1	NA	TRBV10-3	TGTGCCATCAGTGAGTCGGCGTATGAGCAGTTCTTC	CAISESAYEQFF
NA	TRBJ1-5	few	TRBV9	TGTGCCAGCAGCGTAGGGAACAATCAGCCCCAGCATTTT	CASSVGNNQPQHF
NA	TRBJ1-1	NA	TRBV7-9	TGTGCCAGCAGCGGCCTTTGGGGCAACACTGAAGCTTTCTTT	CASSGLWGNTEAFF
NA	TRBJ2-5	NA	TRBV15	TGTGCCACCAGGACCGGGGGGACCCAGTACTTC	CATRTGGTQYF